This is a list of T cell receptor beta chains from one sample in a study of T cell responses to AZD1222 COVID-19 vaccine. The protocol was immunoSEQ multiplex PCR, while the TCRdb copy is restricted to in-frame clones and leaves out a portion. Of 100,000 to 120,000 clones in the sample, 85% to 95% were seen once. The sample consisted of peripheral blood, taken on day 0 of AZD1222 vaccination. All receptors derive from an adult in good health. Both conserved end residues are part of each CDR3. A D gene is named only where the DNA matches it firmly.

v_call	j_call	d_call	cdr3_aa	cdr3_nt
TRBV28	TRBJ2-3	-	CASSSSGTPDGDTQYF	TGTGCCAGCAGTTCCTCTGGGACACCGGACGGGGATACGCAGTATTTT
TRBV9	TRBJ2-1	-	CASSAGSYNEQFF	TGTGCCAGCAGCGCCGGCTCCTACAATGAGCAGTTCTTC
TRBV5-1	TRBJ2-7	TRBD1	CASRPGQDRTYEQYF	TGCGCCAGCCGCCCAGGACAGGATCGAACCTACGAGCAGTACTTC
TRBV5-4	TRBJ1-1	-	CASSLLVNTEAFF	TGTGCCAGCAGCTTGCTGGTGAACACTGAAGCTTTCTTT
TRBV7-8	TRBJ2-1	-	CASPQLGEQFF	TGTGCCAGCCCACAGTTGGGTGAGCAGTTCTTC
TRBV18	TRBJ2-2	TRBD2	CASSLWTSGGINTGELFF	TGTGCCAGCTCACTGTGGACTAGCGGGGGGATAAACACCGGGGAGCTGTTTTTT
TRBV24-1	TRBJ2-1	TRBD2	CATGILAGAYNEQFF	TGTGCCACCGGGATACTAGCGGGGGCCTACAATGAGCAGTTCTTC
TRBV27	TRBJ1-2	TRBD1	CASREPTGSNYGYTF	TGTGCCAGCAGGGAACCGACAGGGTCTAACTATGGCTACACCTTC
TRBV28	TRBJ2-2	-	CASSPPRGAGELFF	TGTGCCAGCAGTCCACCCAGGGGGGCCGGGGAGCTGTTTTTT
TRBV9	TRBJ1-5	-	CASSVAIDQPQHF	TGTGCCAGCAGCGTAGCAATAGATCAGCCCCAGCATTTT